This T cell receptor (beta chain) was documented in a study of early T cells in non-severe SARS-CoV-2 infection. Unique molecular identifiers were attached to individual cDNA molecules. Via MiXCR, TCRdb re-called the 5' RACE reads, giving one row per CDR3 protein. The sample records approximately 27,000 distinct CDR3 sequences, about 5% being singletons. This CDR3 contains 18 residues. Germline V gene sequence: CDR1 SQVTM, CDR2 ANQGSEA. The V segment lost 2 bases and the J segment 0 bases; nucleotides outside the gene matches: 6. This clonotype was observed many times. This TCR derives from an adult who was a healthcare worker with PCR-confirmed SARS-CoV-2 infection or an uninfected control (not recorded which). The sample comprised whole blood. The chain uses TRBV29-1 and TRBJ2-1; 14 nucleotides align to TRBD2. CDR3 sequence reads: CSVERGLAGASSYNEQFF. Here the CDR3 DNA reads TGCAGCGTTGAACGGGGACTAGCGGGGGCGAGCTCCTACAATGAGCAGTTCTTC.